This T cell receptor (beta chain) was captured in a study of response to subunit inactivated influenza vaccine. Whole-study findings and limits: The authors suggested that every seasonal influenza vaccination recruits few new T cells.

TCRdb reanalysed the RT-PCR reads using MiXCR and keeps one entry per CDR3 protein. Among hundreds of thousands of distinct CDR3 sequences listed, around 15% were seen once. This clonotype came up a few times. What it binds is not known. Trimming cost V 6 bases and J 7 bases, with 18 bases left between them. The CDR3 covers 14 residues. This TCR was recovered from a middle-aged man who received an inactivated influenza vaccine. The chain employs TRBV12-3 or TRBV12-4 and TRBJ1-2; weak D call: TRBD1 (5 bases). Sequencing was performed on PBMCs from blood, taken roughly 2 weeks before vaccination. The CDR3 sequence: CASSHGTPLSGYTF. Written as DNA, the CDR3 is TGTGCCAGCAGCCACGGGACTCCTCTATCTGGCTACACCTTC.